These 4 T cell receptor beta chains came from one sample sequenced in a study of blood T cell repertoires in COVID-19. Generated by immunoSEQ multiplex PCR, the TCRdb table keeps only in-frame clones and is missing some. The top ten hold roughly 3.3% of the sample, which has 250,000 to 300,000 clones, approximately 90% seen once. Sample: peripheral blood. The source of these receptors is a woman between 40 and 50 years old with acute or convalescent COVID-19.

The rearrangement links TRBV5-1 to TRBJ2-1; the match to TRBD2 covers 11 bases. The CDR3 extends over 16 amino acids. After removal of 4 bases from V and 2 bases from J, the junction contained 5 bases not matched to a gene. The germline gives CDR1 SGHRS, CDR2 YFSETQ. CDR3 bases: TGCGCCAGCAGCGCCCCGGGACTAGCGGCCTACAATGAGCAGTTCTTC. Translated, it gives CASSAPGLAAYNEQFF.

V is TRBV3-1 (or the pseudogene TRBV3-2) and J is TRBJ1-4; the D gene is possibly TRBD1 (5 bases). The germline CDR1 and CDR2 sequences are LGHDT and YNNKEL (reference sequence). This CDR3 has 16 amino acids. The germline V and J ends were trimmed by 1 base and 3 bases, with 12 bases remaining between them. The CDR3 DNA sequence: TGTGCCAGCAGCCAAGCTAGGGGTATGCCTAATGAAAAACTGTTTTTT. As protein: CASSQARGMPNEKLFF.

CDR3 nucleotide sequence: TGTGCCAGTAGTATGGGACAGGGCCTTTTCACTGAAGCTTTCTTT. Encoded protein: CASSMGQGLFTEAFF. The rearrangement uses TRBV19 and TRBJ1-1; TRBD1 aligns across 9 bases. V dropped 3 bases and J dropped 4; count of bases not matched to a gene: 6. The CDR3 has 15 residues. CDR1 and CDR2 from the germline V gene are LNHDA and SQIVND (reference sequence).

This clone has only a few counts. The chain has TRBV10-1 and TRBJ1-1; 8 positions agree with TRBD1. Germline V gives CDR1 WNHNN, CDR2 SYGVQD (reference sequence). The CDR3 extends over 13 amino acids. V lost 8 bases and J lost 5; bases outside the gene matches: 7. Written as DNA, the CDR3 is TGCGCCAGCGGAGACAGGGGAGGAACTGAAGCTTTCTTT. It yields the protein CASGDRGGTEAFF.